What follows describes a single T cell receptor (beta chain). This sample stems from a study of blood T cell repertoires in COVID-19. Study-wide background: Italy, Spain and the United States were the sources of the convalescent and acute COVID-19 samples. In each case, the material was cDNA or gDNA derived from T cells, B-cell-depleted T cells, or PBMCs.

The CDR3 is 15 amino acids. The germline CDR1 and CDR2 sequences are SGHRS and YFSETQ. Trimming left V 3 bases short and J 1 base short, with 12 bases between. TCRdb's copy holds only in-frame clones and misses some; the assay was immunoSEQ multiplex PCR. The sample shows more than 350,000 clones, more than 80% of them seen only once. The clonotype originates from a woman aged 25-40 years with COVID-19, enrolled during active disease. The rearrangement uses TRBV5-1 and TRBJ2-3; a possible D gene is TRBD2 (6 bases). The specimen sequenced was peripheral blood. The CDR3 coding sequence is TGCGCCAGCAGCTCCCGACTAGGAGGCACAGATACGCAGTATTTT. This codes for CASSSRLGGTDTQYF. The complete variable domain, with remaining parts taken from reference TRBV5-1 and TRBJ2-3, reads KAGVTQTPRYLIKTRGQQVTLSCSPISGHRSVSWYQQTPGQGLQFLFEYFSETQRNKGNFPGRFSGRQFSNSRSEMNVSTLELGDSALYLCASSSRLGGTDTQYFGPGTRLTVL.